The 2 T cell receptor beta chains below come from one sample, sequenced in a study of PD-1 blockade in classical Hodgkin lymphoma. Data came from immunoSEQ multiplex PCR; TCRdb stores just in-frame clones and leaves some out. This table has 43,000 or so clones, approximately 91% appearing once. Autologous stem cell transplantation was followed by relapse in every patient, and brentuximab vedotin exposure varied. The sequencing used peripheral blood mononuclear cells (PBMCs), collected at baseline. The receptors stem from a human donor with classical Hodgkin lymphoma.

The chain is built from TRBV28 and TRBJ1-4; D unresolved. V dropped 7 bases and J dropped 3 bases, with 9 bases sitting between them. The length of the CDR3 is 13 residues. The germline CDR1 and CDR2 sequences are MDHEN and SYDVKM. The CDR3 sequence is CASTSQSNEKLFF. For the CDR3, the DNA is TGTGCCAGCACCTCGCAGTCTAATGAAAAACTGTTTTTT.

V is TRBV19 and J is TRBJ1-5; 9 bases are shared with TRBD1. J lost 0 bases, V lost 4 bases, and 7 bases had no gene match. The CDR3 runs 17 residues. From germline, CDR1 is LNHDA and CDR2 SQIVND (reference sequence). The CDR3 DNA follows: TGTGCCAGTAGTACGACAGGGGGGGGATATAGCAATCAGCCCCAGCATTTT. It is translated as CASSTTGGGYSNQPQHF.